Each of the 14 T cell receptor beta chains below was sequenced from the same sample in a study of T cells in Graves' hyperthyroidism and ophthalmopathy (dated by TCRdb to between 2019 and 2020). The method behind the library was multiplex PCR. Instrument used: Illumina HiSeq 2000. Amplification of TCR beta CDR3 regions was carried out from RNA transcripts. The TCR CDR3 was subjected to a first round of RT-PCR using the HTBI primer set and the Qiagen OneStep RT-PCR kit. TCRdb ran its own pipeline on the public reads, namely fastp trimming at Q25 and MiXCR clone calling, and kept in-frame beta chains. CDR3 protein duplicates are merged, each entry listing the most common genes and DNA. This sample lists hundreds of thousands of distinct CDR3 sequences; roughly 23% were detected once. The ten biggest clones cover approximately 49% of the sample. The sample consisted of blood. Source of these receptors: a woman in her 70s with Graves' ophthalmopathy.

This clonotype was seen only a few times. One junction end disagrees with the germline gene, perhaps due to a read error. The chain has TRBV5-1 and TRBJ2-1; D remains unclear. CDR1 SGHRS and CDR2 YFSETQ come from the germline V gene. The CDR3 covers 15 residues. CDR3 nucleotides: TGTGCCAGCAGCCTGTCAGTAAGCTCCTACAATGAGCAGTTCTTC. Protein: CASSLSVSSYNEQFF.

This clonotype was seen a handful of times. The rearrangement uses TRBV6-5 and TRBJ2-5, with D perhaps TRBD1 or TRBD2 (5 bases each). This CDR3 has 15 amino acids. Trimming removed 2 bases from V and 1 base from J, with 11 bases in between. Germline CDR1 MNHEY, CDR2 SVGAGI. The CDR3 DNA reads TGTGCCAGCAGTTACACGGGACGGCTCCAAGAGACCCAGTACTTC. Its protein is CASSYTGRLQETQYF.

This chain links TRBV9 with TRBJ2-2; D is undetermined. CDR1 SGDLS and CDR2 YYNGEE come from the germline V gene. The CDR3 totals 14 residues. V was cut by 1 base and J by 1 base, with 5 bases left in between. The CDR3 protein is CASSVIENTGELFF. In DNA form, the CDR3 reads TGTGCCAGCAGCGTAATCGAGAACACCGGGGAGCTGTTTTTT.

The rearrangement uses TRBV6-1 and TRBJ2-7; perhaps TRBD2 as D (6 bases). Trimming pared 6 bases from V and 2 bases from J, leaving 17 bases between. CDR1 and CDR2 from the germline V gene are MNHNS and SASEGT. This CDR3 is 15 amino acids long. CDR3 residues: CASSTLATRPYEQYF. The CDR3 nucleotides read TGTGCCAGCAGCACGCTAGCGACTCGACCCTACGAGCAGTACTTC.

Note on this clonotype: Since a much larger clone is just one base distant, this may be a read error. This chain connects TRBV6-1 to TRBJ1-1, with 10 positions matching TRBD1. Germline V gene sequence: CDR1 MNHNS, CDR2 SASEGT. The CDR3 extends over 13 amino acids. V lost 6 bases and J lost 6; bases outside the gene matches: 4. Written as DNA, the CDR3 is TGTGCCAGCAGGTCGACAGGGGGCGCTGAAGCTTTCTTT. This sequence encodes CASRSTGGAEAFF.

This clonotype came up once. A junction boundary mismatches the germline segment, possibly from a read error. The CDR3 coding sequence is TGTGCCAGCAGTTTAAAGGGGGCGAAAAATTCAGCCCTCCACTTT. Translation gives CASSLKGAKNSALHF. The J gene is TRBJ1-6, the V gene TRBV28; 7 bases match TRBD1. Germline lookup yields CDR1 MDHEN and CDR2 SYDVKM. This CDR3 spans 15 amino acids. Looking up the rest from reference TRBV28 and TRBJ1-6 gives the full variable domain: DVKVTQSSRYLVKRTGEKVFLECVQDMDHENMFWYRQDPGLGLRLIYFSYDVKMKEKGDIPEGYSVSREKKERFSLILESASTNQTSMYLCASSLKGAKNSALHFGNGTRLTVT.

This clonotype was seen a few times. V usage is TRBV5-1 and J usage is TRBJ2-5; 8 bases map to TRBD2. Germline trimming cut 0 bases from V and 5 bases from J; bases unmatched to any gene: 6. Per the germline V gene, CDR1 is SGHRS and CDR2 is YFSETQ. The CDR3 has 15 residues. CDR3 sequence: CASSLGAGEGETQYF. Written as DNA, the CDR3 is TGCGCCAGCAGCTTGGGAGCGGGAGAGGGGGAGACCCAGTACTTC.

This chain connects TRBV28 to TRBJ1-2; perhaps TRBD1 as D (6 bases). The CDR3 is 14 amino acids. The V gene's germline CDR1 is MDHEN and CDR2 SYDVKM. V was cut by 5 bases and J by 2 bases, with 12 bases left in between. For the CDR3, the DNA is TGTGCCAGCAGTGGGGGGGCGCACAACTATGGCTACACCTTC. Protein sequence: CASSGGAHNYGYTF.

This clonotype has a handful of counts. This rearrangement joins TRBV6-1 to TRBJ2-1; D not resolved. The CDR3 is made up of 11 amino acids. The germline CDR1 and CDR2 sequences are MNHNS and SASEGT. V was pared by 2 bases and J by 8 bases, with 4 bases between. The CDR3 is CASSELHEQFF. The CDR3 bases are TGTGCCAGCAGTGAACTCCATGAGCAGTTCTTC.

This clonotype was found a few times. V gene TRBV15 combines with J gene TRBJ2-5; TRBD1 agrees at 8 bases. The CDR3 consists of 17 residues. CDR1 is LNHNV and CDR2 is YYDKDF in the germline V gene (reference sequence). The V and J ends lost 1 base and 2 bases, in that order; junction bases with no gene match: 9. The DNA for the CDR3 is TGTGCCACCAGCAGAGGCCGGGCAGGGGGCCGGCAAGAGACCCAGTACTTC. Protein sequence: CATSRGRAGGRQETQYF.

CDR3 amino acids: CASSETDRSYEQYF. The CDR3 DNA sequence: TGTGCCAGCAGTGAAACGGACAGGTCCTACGAGCAGTACTTC. This chain links TRBV6-1 with TRBJ2-7; 7 bases are a match to TRBD1. Germline CDR1 MNHNS, CDR2 SASEGT. The CDR3 runs 14 residues. J gave up 1 base and V 2 bases, and 2 bases lay outside the gene matches.

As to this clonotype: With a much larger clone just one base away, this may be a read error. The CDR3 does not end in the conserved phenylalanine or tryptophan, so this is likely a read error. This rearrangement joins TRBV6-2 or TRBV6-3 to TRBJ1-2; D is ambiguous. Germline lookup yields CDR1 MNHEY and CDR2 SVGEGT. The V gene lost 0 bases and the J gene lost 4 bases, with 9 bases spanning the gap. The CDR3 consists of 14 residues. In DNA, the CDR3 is TGTGCCAGCAGTTACTCGAACATCGCCTATGGCTACACCCTC. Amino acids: CASSYSNIAYGYTL.

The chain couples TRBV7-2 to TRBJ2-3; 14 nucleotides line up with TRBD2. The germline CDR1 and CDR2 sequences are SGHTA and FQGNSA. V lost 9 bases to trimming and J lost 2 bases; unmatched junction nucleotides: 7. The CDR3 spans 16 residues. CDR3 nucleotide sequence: TGTGCCAGTACCCGGACTAGCGGGAGGTTCACAGATACGCAGTATTTT. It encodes CASTRTSGRFTDTQYF.

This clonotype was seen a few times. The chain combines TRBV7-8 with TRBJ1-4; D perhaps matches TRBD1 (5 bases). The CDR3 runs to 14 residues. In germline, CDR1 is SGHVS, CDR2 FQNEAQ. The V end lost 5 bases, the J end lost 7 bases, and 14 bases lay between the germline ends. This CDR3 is CASSLSQGVEKLFF. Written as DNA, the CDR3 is TGTGCCAGCAGCCTCAGTCAGGGAGTTGAAAAACTGTTTTTT.